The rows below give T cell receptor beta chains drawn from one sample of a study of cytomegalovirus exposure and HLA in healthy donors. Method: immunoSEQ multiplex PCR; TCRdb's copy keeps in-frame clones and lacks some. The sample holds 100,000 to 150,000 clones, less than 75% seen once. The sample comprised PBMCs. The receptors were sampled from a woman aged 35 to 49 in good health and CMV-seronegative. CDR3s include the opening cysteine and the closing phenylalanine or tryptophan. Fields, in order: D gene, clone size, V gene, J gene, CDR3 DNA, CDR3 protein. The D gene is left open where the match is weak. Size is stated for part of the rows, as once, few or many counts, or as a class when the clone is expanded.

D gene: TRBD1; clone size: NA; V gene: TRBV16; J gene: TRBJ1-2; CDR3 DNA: TGTGCCAGCAGCTACTGGACAGGGATCTATGGCTACACCTTC; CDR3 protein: CASSYWTGIYGYTF
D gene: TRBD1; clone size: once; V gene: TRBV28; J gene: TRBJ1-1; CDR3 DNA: TGTGCCAGCAGTTCCCAATTGACAGGGGAGGACACTGAAGCTTTCTTT; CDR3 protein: CASSSQLTGEDTEAFF
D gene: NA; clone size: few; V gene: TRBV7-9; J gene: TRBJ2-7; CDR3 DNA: TGTGCCAGCAGCTTTTTCGGGAAAAGTTCCTACGAGCAGTACTTC; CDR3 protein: CASSFFGKSSYEQYF
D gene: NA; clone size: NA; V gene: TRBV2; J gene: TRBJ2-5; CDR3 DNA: TGTGCCAGCATAAGGGTCCGGGGGAACCAGTACTTC; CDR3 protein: CASIRVRGNQYF
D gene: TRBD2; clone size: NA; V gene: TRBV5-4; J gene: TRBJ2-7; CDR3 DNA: TGTGCCAGCAGCTCCGCCGGGGGGGCGAACGAGCAGTACTTC; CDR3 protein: CASSSAGGANEQYF
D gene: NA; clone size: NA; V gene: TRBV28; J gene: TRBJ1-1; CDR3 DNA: TGTGCCAGCTGTCACAGGACGGTCCTGAACACTGAAGCTTTCTTT; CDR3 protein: CASCHRTVLNTEAFF
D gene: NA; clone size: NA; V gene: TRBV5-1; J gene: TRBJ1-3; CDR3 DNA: TGCGCCAGCAGCAGCGCCAGGGACACCTCTGGAAACACCATATATTTT; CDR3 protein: CASSSARDTSGNTIYF
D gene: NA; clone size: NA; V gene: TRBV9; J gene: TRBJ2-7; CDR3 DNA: TGTGCCAGCAGCGTAGGAGGCGGGGTAAGCTCCTACGAGCAGTACTTC; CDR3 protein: CASSVGGGVSSYEQYF
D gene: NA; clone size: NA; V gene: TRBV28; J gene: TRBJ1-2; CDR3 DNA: TGTGCCAGCAGCCAGGGGCAAAACTATGGCTACACCTTC; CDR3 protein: CASSQGQNYGYTF
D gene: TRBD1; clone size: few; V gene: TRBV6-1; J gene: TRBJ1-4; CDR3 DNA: TGTGCCAGCAGTGGAGGACAGGGAATGGGTAATGAAAAACTGTTTTTT; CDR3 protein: CASSGGQGMGNEKLFF
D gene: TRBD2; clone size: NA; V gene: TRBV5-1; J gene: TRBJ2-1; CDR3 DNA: TGCGCCAGCAGCCCCGGAGCGGGGGGGCCGTACAATGAGCAGTTCTTC; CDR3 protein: CASSPGAGGPYNEQFF
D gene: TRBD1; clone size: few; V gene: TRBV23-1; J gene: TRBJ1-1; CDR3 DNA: TGCGCCAGCAGAACAAGGGACAGGGAAAGGAACACTGAAGCTTTCTTT; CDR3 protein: CASRTRDRERNTEAFF
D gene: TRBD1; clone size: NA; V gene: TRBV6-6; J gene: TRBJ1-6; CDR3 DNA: TGTGCCAGCAGCCGGGACAGATGGAATAATTCACCCCTCCACTTT; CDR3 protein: CASSRDRWNNSPLHF
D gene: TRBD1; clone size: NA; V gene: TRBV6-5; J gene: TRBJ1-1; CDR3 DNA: TGTGCCAGCAGTTACTCGAACAGGGGCACTGAAGCTTTCTTT; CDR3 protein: CASSYSNRGTEAFF
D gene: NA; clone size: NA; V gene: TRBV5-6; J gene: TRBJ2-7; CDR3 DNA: TGTGCCAGCAGCTTGGCGTACGGAGCCTACGAGCAGTACTTC; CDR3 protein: CASSLAYGAYEQYF
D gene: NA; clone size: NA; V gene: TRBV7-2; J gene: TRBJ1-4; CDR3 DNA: TGTGCCAGCAGCTTACTTGGTCGGACTAATGAAAAACTGTTTTTT; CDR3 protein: CASSLLGRTNEKLFF
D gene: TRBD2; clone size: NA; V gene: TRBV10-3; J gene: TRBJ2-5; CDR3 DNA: TGTGCCATCAGTGAGGGGGGGGGTAAGACCCAGTACTTC; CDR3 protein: CAISEGGGKTQYF
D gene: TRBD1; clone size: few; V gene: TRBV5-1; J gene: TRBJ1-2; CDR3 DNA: TGCGCCAGCAGCCTGACAGGGCAGGACTATGGCTACACCTTC; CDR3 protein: CASSLTGQDYGYTF
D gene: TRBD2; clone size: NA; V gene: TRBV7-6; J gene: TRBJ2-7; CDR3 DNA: TGTGCCAGCAGCTTAAGTCGGGGGGAGCTTAGCTCCTACGAGCAGTACTTC; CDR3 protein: CASSLSRGELSSYEQYF
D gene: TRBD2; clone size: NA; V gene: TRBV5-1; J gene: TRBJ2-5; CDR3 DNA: TGCGCCAGCAGCCCTGGACTAGCGGGGGTAGGAGAGACCCAGTACTTC; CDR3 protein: CASSPGLAGVGETQYF
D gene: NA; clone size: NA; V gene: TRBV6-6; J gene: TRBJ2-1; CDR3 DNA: TGTGCCAGCAGTTTACGACTAGTGGGCTTCGGGGATGAGCAGTTCTTC; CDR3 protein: CASSLRLVGFGDEQFF
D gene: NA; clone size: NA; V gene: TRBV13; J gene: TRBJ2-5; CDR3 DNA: TGTGCCAGCAGCCCCTCTCCTGACATCTCGGGAGAGCAGTACTTC; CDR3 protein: CASSPSPDISGEQYF
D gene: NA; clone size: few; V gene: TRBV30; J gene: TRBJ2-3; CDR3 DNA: TGTGCCTGGGGGATAGGGGGGGGCACAGATACGCAGTATTTT; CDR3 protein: CAWGIGGGTDTQYF
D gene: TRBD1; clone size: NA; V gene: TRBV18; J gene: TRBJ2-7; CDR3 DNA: TGTGCCAGCTCGCCGACCGGGACAGGGGGCTATAACGAGCAGTACTTC; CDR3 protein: CASSPTGTGGYNEQYF
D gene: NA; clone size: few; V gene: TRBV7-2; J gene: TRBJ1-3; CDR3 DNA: TGTGCCAGCAGCTTAGGTCCGGGTTCTGGAAACACCATATATTTT; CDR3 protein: CASSLGPGSGNTIYF
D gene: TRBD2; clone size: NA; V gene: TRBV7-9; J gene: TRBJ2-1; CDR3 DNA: TGTGCCAGCAGCCTCCGGACTAGCTACCGGGATGAGCAGTTCTTC; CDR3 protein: CASSLRTSYRDEQFF
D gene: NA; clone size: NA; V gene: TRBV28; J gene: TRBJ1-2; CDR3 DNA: TGTGCCAGCAGTCGAACAGGTCCCCCTGGCTACACCTTC; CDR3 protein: CASSRTGPPGYTF
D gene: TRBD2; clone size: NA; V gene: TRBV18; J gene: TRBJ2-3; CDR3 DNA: TGTGCCAGCTCATCTAGCGGGGCTAGCACAGATACGCAGTATTTT; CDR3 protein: CASSSSGASTDTQYF
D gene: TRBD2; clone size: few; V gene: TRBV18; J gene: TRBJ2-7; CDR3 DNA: TGTGCCAGCTCACGCCTAGCGGGGGGAGACGAGCAGTACTTC; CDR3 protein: CASSRLAGGDEQYF
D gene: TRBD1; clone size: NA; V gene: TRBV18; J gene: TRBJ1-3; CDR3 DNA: TGTGCCAGCTCGCCCGGGACAGCCACTGGAAACACCATATATTTT; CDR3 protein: CASSPGTATGNTIYF
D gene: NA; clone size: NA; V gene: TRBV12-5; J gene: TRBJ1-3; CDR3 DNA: TGTGCTAGTGGTTTGCCTAACTCTGGAAACACCATATATTTT; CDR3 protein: CASGLPNSGNTIYF
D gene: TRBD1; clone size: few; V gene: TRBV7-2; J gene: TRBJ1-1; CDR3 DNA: TGTGCCAGCAGCGGTAAAAGGGACAGGAACACTGAAGCTTTCTTT; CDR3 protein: CASSGKRDRNTEAFF
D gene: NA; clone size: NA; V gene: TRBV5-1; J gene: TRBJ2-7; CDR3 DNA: TGCGCCAGCAGCTTACCGACAGCTTACGAGCAGTACTTC; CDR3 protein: CASSLPTAYEQYF
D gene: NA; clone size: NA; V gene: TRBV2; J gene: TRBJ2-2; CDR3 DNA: TGTGCCAGCAGCGTCGTTGACACCGGGGAGCTGTTTTTT; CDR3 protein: CASSVVDTGELFF
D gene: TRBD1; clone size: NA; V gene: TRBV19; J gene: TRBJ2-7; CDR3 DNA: TGTGCCAGTAGCGCTAAGGACAGGGGAGGCCACGAGCAGTACTTC; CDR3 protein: CASSAKDRGGHEQYF
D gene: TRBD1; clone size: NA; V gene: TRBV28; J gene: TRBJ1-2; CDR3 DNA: TGTGCCAGCAGTCTGGGACAGATGTATGGCTACACCTTC; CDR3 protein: CASSLGQMYGYTF
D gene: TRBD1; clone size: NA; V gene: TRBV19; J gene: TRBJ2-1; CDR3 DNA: TGTGCCAGTAGTACGACCGGGACAGGGGCGAACAATGAGCAGTTCTTC; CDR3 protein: CASSTTGTGANNEQFF
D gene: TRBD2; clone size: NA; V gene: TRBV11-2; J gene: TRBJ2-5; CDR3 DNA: TGTGCCAGCAGCTTACTCCTAGCGGCAAAGACCCAGTACTTC; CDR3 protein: CASSLLLAAKTQYF
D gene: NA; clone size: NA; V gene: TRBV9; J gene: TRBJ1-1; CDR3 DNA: TGTGCCAGCAGCGTAAGTGGGGGGACTGAAGCTTTCTTT; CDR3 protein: CASSVSGGTEAFF
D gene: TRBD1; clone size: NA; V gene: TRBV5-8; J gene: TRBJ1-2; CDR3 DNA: TGTGCCAGCAGCCGCCGGACAGGGGATAACTATGGCTACACCTTC; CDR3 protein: CASSRRTGDNYGYTF
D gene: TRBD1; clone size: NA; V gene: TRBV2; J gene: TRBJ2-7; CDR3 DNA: TGTGCCAGCAGCTATGACAGGGGGGACGAGCAGTACTTC; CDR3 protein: CASSYDRGDEQYF
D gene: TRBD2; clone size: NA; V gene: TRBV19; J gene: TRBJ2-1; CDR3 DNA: TGTGCCAGTAGTACAGAGTTAGCGGGACACAATGAGCAGTTCTTC; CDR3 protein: CASSTELAGHNEQFF
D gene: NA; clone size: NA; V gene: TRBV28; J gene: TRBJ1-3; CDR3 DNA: TGTGCCAGCAGTAGCCCGGCGGGCTCTGGAAACACCATATATTTT; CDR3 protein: CASSSPAGSGNTIYF
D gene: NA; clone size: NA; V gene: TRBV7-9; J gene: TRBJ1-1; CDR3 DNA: TGTGCCAGCATCAAAGGACAGCATTACACTGAAGCTTTCTTT; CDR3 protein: CASIKGQHYTEAFF
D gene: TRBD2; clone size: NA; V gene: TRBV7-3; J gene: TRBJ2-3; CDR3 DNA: TGTGCCAGCGGAAGGGGGACTAGTCGCACAGATACGCAGTATTTT; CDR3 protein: CASGRGTSRTDTQYF
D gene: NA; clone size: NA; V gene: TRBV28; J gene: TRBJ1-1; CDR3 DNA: TGTGCCAGCAGCCTCCCCCTGGACATCAGGGGCGCTGAAGCTTTCTTT; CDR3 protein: CASSLPLDIRGAEAFF
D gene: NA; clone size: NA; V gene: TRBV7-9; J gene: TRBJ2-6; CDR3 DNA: TGTGCCAGCAGCCGTAGGGGGGGGCTTACCGGGGCCAACGTCCTGACTTTC; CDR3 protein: CASSRRGGLTGANVLTF
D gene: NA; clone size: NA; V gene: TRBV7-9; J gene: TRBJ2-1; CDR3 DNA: TGTGCCAGCAGCTTAGAGGACACTGCGCAGTTCTTC; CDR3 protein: CASSLEDTAQFF
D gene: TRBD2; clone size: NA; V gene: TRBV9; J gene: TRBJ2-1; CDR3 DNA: TGTGCCAGCAGCGCCCCGACTAGCGGGAGGGCTAATGAGCAGTTCTTC; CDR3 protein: CASSAPTSGRANEQFF
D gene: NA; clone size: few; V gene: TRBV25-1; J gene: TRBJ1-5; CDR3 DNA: TGTGCCAGCAGTGAATTTTCGGGTGAGGATAGCAATCAGCCCCAGCATTTT; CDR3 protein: CASSEFSGEDSNQPQHF
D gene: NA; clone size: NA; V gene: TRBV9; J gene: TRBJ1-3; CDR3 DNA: TGTGCCAGCAGCGTAGCTGCGGGGAGCTCTGGAAACACCATATATTTT; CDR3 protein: CASSVAAGSSGNTIYF